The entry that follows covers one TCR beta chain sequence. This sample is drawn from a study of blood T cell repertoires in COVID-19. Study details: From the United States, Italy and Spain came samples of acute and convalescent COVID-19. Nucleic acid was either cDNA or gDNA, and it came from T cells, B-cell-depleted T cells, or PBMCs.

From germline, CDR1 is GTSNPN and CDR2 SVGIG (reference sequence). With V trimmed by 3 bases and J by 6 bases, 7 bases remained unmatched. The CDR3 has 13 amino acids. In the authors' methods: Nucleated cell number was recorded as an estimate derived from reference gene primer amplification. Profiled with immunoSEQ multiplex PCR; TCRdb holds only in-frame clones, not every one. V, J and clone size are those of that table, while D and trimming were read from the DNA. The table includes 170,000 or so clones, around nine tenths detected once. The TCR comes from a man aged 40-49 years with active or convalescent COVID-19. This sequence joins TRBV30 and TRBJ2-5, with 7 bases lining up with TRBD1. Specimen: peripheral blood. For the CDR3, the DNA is TGTGCCTGGAGAGAGGGGGCAGGAAAGACCCAGTACTTC. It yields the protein CAWREGAGKTQYF.